The 19 T cell receptor beta chains presented below share a single source sample, sequenced in a study of blood T cell repertoires in COVID-19. Measured with immunoSEQ multiplex PCR; TCRdb has only the in-frame clones, and not every one. In the table there are roughly 140,000 clones, roughly 85% of which are singletons. Sequencing was carried out using peripheral blood. The receptors originated from a woman aged 60 to 75 with COVID-19, enrolled during active disease.

The CDR3 nucleotides read TGTGCCAGCAGCTTAGCGCTAGCGGGGTTCACAGATACGCAGTATTTT. Its translation: CASSLALAGFTDTQYF. J is TRBJ2-3 and V is TRBV7-8; 9 nucleotides align to TRBD2. The CDR3 runs to 16 residues. CDR1 and CDR2 (germline): SGHVS, FQNEAQ. The V and J ends lost 0 bases and 2 bases, in that order; junction bases with no gene match: 3.

The J gene is TRBJ2-7, the V gene TRBV2; the D gene is possibly TRBD1 (6 bases). V lost 6 bases to trimming and J lost 0 bases, with 15 bases between them. The CDR3 is 15 residues long. CDR1 is SNHLY and CDR2 is FYNNEI in the germline V gene. As DNA, the CDR3 is TGTGCCAGCAGGACCTACAGGGAGAGCTCCTACGAGCAGTACTTC. Its translation is CASRTYRESSYEQYF.

J is TRBJ1-2 and V is TRBV19; D might be TRBD1 (6 bases). The CDR3 extends over 13 amino acids. Per germline, CDR1 LNHDA and CDR2 SQIVND (reference sequence). V lost 5 bases to trimming and J lost 7 bases, with 14 bases between them. For the CDR3, the DNA is TGTGCCAGTAGTGTTGACAGGCAGAGTGGCTACACCTTC. Translating it yields CASSVDRQSGYTF.

This chain joins TRBV11-2 and TRBJ1-1; no firm D call. V lost 4 bases to trimming and J lost 1 base, with 7 bases between them. The CDR3 is 13 amino acids. Germline V gene lookup returns CDR1 SGHAT and CDR2 FQNNGV. In DNA form, the CDR3 reads TGTGCCAGCAGCTCCCAAGCGAACACTGAAGCTTTCTTT. Translated: CASSSQANTEAFF.

The J gene is TRBJ2-7, the V gene TRBV15; the match to TRBD1 covers 8 bases. This CDR3 has 16 residues. J was trimmed by 0 bases and V by 1 base; bases with no gene match: 5. CDR1 is LNHNV and CDR2 is YYDKDF in the germline V gene (reference sequence). CDR3 in amino acids: CATSRGGTGGSYEQYF. The CDR3, as DNA: TGTGCCACCAGCAGAGGGGGAACAGGGGGCTCCTACGAGCAGTACTTC.

The V and J genes are TRBV5-1 and TRBJ2-5, with 10 bases lining up with TRBD1. The CDR3 has 13 amino acids. CDR1 SGHRS and CDR2 YFSETQ come from the germline V gene. Trimming took 3 bases from V and 5 from J; bases not matched to a gene: 1. Here the CDR3 reads CASSSGQGETQYF. The DNA of the CDR3 is TGCGCCAGCAGCTCGGGACAGGGGGAGACCCAGTACTTC.

The chain has TRBV19 and TRBJ2-7, with 7 bases fitting TRBD1. V shed 5 bases, J shed 1 base, and the junction held 11 bases outside the gene matches. CDR1 is LNHDA and CDR2 is SQIVND in the germline V gene (reference sequence). There are 16 residues in the CDR3. The CDR3 sequence is CASSPGRQGSSYEQYF. DNA for the CDR3: TGTGCCAGTAGTCCAGGGCGACAGGGTTCATCCTACGAGCAGTACTTC.

The genes are TRBV4-2 and TRBJ2-3; 11 nucleotides line up with TRBD2. J gave up 0 bases and V 0 bases, and 5 bases lay outside the gene matches. CDR3 length: 18 residues. CDR1 is LGHNA, CDR2 YNFKEQ, per germline. In DNA, the CDR3 is TGTGCCAGCAGCCAAGATCCGACTAGCGGGGAAAGCACAGATACGCAGTATTTT. Translation gives CASSQDPTSGESTDTQYF.

The chain couples TRBV15 to TRBJ2-5; no reliable D call. Germline V gene lookup returns CDR1 LNHNV and CDR2 YYDKDF (reference sequence). V was trimmed by 0 bases and J by 4 bases, leaving 15 bases between them. The CDR3 extends over 16 amino acids. DNA for the CDR3: TGTGCCACCAGCAGAGAGAACCGCCGCAGTGGAGAGACCCAGTACTTC. It translates to CATSRENRRSGETQYF.

The genes are TRBV6-4 and TRBJ2-5; the match to TRBD1 covers 9 bases. CDR3 length: 13 amino acids. CDR1 is MRHNA, CDR2 SNTAGT, per germline. V lost 2 bases, J lost 6 bases, and 1 base stayed unmatched. For the CDR3, the DNA is TGTGCCAGCAGTGACGGACAGGGGAAGACCCAGTACTTC. Its protein is CASSDGQGKTQYF.

This sequence joins TRBV9 and TRBJ1-2; TRBD1 matches at 9 bases. The CDR3 has 18 amino acids. From germline, CDR1 is SGDLS and CDR2 YYNGEE. Trimming at V came to 3 bases and at J to 7 bases, leaving 19 bases not matched to a gene. For the CDR3, the DNA is TGTGCCAGCAGCGCCCTCTTAAATTCGGGACAGGGATCGGGTGGCTACACCTTC. It translates to CASSALLNSGQGSGGYTF. Supplemented by reference TRBV9 and TRBJ1-2, the full variable domain reads DSGVTQTPKHLITATGQRVTLRCSPRSGDLSVYWYQQSLDQGLQFLIQYYNGEERAKGNILERFSAQQFPDLHSELNLSSLELGDSALYFCASSALLNSGQGSGGYTFGSGTRLTVV.

The rearrangement links TRBV2 to TRBJ1-1, with D maybe TRBD1 (5 bases). Germline V gene sequence: CDR1 SNHLY, CDR2 FYNNEI. This CDR3 is 13 amino acids long. Trimming removed 8 bases at V and 4 bases at J, with 14 bases between. The chain's CDR3 is CASRGEGTTEAFF. CDR3 DNA sequence: TGTGCCAGCCGGGGGGAGGGTACCACTGAAGCTTTCTTT.

This clone came up a few times. This chain joins TRBV11-3 and TRBJ2-7, with 7 nucleotides matching TRBD1. The length of the CDR3 is 16 residues. Germline V gene data show CDR1 as SGHNT and CDR2 as YENEEA. The V segment lost 2 bases and the J segment 2 bases; nucleotides outside the gene matches: 9. The CDR3 bases are TGTGCCAGCAGCTTACGGGCAGGGGGACAAACCTACGAGCAGTACTTC. Translated, it gives CASSLRAGGQTYEQYF.

This clone was seen only once. The chain joins TRBV7-8 to TRBJ1-5, with a tentative D call TRBD1 (5 bases). This CDR3 is built from 15 residues. V was trimmed by 0 bases and J by 5 bases, leaving 11 bases between them. The germline CDR1 and CDR2 sequences are SGHVS and FQNEAQ. CDR3 region: CASSLAETEDQPQHF. For the CDR3, the DNA is TGTGCCAGCAGCTTAGCGGAGACAGAAGATCAGCCCCAGCATTTT.

The J gene is TRBJ2-2, the V gene TRBV5-1, with 11 bases aligning to TRBD2. Germline loops: CDR1 SGHRS, CDR2 YFSETQ. V trimming: 5 bases; J trimming: 1 base; junction bases outside the gene matches: 7. This CDR3 comprises 17 residues. The CDR3 nucleotides are TGCGCCAGCAGAGACATCGGACTAGCGGGGAACACCGGGGAGCTGTTTTTT. This translates into CASRDIGLAGNTGELFF.

V is TRBV19 and J is TRBJ1-3; D is ambiguous. Germline CDR1 reads LNHDA; CDR2 reads SQIVND (reference sequence). This CDR3 has 14 residues. The V end lost 7 bases, the J end lost 0 bases, and 10 bases lay between the germline ends. Written as DNA, the CDR3 is TGTGCCAGTAATTCGGGAGACTCTGGAAACACCATATATTTT. Protein: CASNSGDSGNTIYF.

This sequence joins TRBV19 and TRBJ2-3, with TRBD2 identical over 8 bases. Per the germline V gene, CDR1 is LNHDA and CDR2 is SQIVND (reference sequence). The CDR3 runs 16 residues. The trim removed 1 base at V and 1 base at J, leaving 4 bases unmatched. CDR3 coding DNA: TGTGCCAGTAGTATAGCGGCTAGCGGGCGCACAGATACGCAGTATTTT. Its translation is CASSIAASGRTDTQYF. The whole variable domain, filled in from reference TRBV19 and TRBJ2-3, reads DGGITQSPKYLFRKEGQNVTLSCEQNLNHDAMYWYRQDPGQGLRLIYYSQIVNDFQKGDIAEGYSVSREKKESFPLTVTSAQKNPTAFYLCASSIAASGRTDTQYFGPGTRLTVL.

This sequence joins TRBV24-1 and TRBJ2-5; 7 bases align to TRBD1. CDR3 size: 15 residues. Germline CDR1 and CDR2: KGHDR and SFDVKD. V shed 4 bases, J shed 5 bases, and the junction held 9 bases outside the gene matches. CDR3 residues: CATSDTTGSGETQYF. The DNA of the CDR3 is TGTGCCACCAGTGACACGACAGGGTCGGGGGAGACCCAGTACTTC.

The chain uses TRBV5-6 and TRBJ2-1; 11 bases agree with TRBD2. This CDR3 has 19 residues. V lost 4 bases, J lost 1 base, and 13 bases stayed unmatched. Germline V gives CDR1 SGHDT, CDR2 YYEEEE. The DNA of the CDR3 is TGTGCCAGCAGCCTAAGGCTAGCGGGGGGACTTTATTCCTACAATGAGCAGTTCTTC. Its protein is CASSLRLAGGLYSYNEQFF.